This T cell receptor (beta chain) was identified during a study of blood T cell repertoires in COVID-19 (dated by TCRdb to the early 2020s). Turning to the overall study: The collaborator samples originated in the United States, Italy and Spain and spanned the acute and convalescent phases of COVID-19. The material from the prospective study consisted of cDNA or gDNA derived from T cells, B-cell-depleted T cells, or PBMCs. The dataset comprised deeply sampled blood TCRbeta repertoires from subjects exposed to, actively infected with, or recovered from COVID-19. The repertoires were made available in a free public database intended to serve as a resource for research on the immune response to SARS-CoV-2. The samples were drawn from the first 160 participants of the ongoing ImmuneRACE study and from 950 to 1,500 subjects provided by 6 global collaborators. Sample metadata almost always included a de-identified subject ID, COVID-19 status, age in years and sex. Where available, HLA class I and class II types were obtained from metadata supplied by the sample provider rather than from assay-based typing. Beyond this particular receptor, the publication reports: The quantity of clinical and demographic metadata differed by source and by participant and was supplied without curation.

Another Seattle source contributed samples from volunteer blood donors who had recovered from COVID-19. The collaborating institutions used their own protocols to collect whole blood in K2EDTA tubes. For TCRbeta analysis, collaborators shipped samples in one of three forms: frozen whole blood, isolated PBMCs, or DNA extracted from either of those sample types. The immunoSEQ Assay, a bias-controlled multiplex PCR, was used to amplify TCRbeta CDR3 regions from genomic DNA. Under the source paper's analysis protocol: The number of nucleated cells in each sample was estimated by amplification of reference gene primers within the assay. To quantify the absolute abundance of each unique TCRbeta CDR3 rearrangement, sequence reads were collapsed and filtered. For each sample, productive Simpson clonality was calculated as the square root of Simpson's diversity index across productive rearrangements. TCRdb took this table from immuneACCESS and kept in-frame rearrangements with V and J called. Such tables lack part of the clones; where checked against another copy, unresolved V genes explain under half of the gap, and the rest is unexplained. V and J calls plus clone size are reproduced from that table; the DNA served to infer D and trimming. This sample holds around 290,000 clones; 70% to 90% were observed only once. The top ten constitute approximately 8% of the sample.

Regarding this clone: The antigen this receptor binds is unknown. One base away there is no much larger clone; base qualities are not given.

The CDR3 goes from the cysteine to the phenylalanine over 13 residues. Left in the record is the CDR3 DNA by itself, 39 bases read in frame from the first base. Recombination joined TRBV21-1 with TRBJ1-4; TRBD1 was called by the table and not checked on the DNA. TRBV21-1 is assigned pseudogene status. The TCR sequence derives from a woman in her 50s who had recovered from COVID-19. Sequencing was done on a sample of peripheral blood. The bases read TGTGCCACCCCGGGCAGGGCGGACGAAAAACTGTTTTTT. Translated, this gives CATPGRADEKLFF.